One and the same sample provided the 12 T cell receptor beta chains below, sequenced in a study of regulatory T cells in long-lasting Graves disease. Time point described: newly diagnosed GD, antithyroid drugs for less than 3 months. PBMC RNA served as the TCR library source. TCR beta libraries were built with iRepertoire HTBI primers and Arm-PCR of CDR3 regions. TCRdb processed the multiplex PCR reads anew with MiXCR; each CDR3 protein has one entry. The sample has a few hundred thousand distinct CDR3 sequences; about a sixth are singletons. In addition, the sample was reused for a study of T cells in Graves' hyperthyroidism and ophthalmopathy.

The sequencing here drew on peripheral blood mononuclear cells (PBMCs), taken at new diagnosis, from a patient treated with antithyroid drugs. The source of these receptors is a woman under 30 with Graves disease.

The V call is TRBV5-1, the J call TRBJ2-4; 12 nucleotides align to TRBD1. The CDR3 consists of 20 residues. Germline V gives CDR1 SGHRS, CDR2 YFSETQ. Trimming took 5 bases from V and 1 from J; bases not matched to a gene: 16. CDR3 protein: CASRLTTGTGGVKAKNIQYF. The DNA of the CDR3 is TGCGCCAGCAGGTTAACCACCGGGACAGGGGGCGTGAAGGCCAAAAACATTCAGTACTTC.

The chain uses TRBV7-9 and TRBJ1-4; D is perhaps TRBD1 (5 bases). Trimming shortened V by 7 bases and J by 7 bases, and 13 bases separated the two germline ends. The CDR3 is 13 residues long. CDR1 and CDR2 from the germline V gene are SEHNR and FQNEAQ (reference sequence). CDR3 protein: CASTTGTPEKLFF. The CDR3 DNA follows: TGTGCCAGCACTACCGGGACGCCTGAAAAACTGTTTTTT.

The chain is built from TRBV19 and TRBJ2-2; no reliable D call. Germline CDR1 LNHDA, CDR2 SQIVND (reference sequence). The V gene lost 7 bases and the J gene lost 0 bases, with 9 bases spanning the gap. This CDR3 region has 14 residues. This chain's CDR3 is CASTFWANTGELFF. DNA of the CDR3: TGTGCCAGTACCTTTTGGGCGAACACCGGGGAGCTGTTTTTT. Drawing the rest from reference TRBV19 and TRBJ2-2, the complete variable domain is DGGITQSPKYLFRKEGQNVTLSCEQNLNHDAMYWYRQDPGQGLRLIYYSQIVNDFQKGDIAEGYSVSREKKESFPLTVTSAQKNPTAFYLCASTFWANTGELFFGEGSRLTVL.

This clonotype was found many times. The chain employs TRBV12-3 or TRBV12-4 and TRBJ1-2, with D perhaps TRBD1 (5 bases). Trimming removed 8 bases from V and 5 bases from J, with 9 bases in between. The CDR3 is 11 amino acids. The chain's CDR3 is CASGTGYGYTF. The CDR3 coding sequence is TGTGCCAGCGGAACAGGTTATGGCTACACCTTC.

This clonotype came up a few times. This chain links TRBV14 with TRBJ2-7; a possible D gene is TRBD1 (5 bases). V was cut by 8 bases and J by 2 bases, with 13 bases left in between. This CDR3 region has 13 residues. CDR1 and CDR2 (germline): SGHDN, FVKESK. The CDR3 loop reads CASGAPGTYEQYF. The CDR3 coding sequence is TGTGCCAGCGGGGCACCCGGCACCTACGAGCAGTACTTC.

This clonotype has a handful of counts. CDR3 bases: TGTGCCAGCAGCCGGAACAGGGAAGATTCACCCCTCCACTTT. Residues: CASSRNREDSPLHF. J is TRBJ1-6 and V is TRBV4-2; tentative D call: TRBD1 (6 bases). Trimming removed 4 bases from V and 8 bases from J, with 12 bases in between. This CDR3 region has 14 residues. Germline CDR1 reads LGHNA; CDR2 reads YNFKEQ.

As concerns this clonotype: This clone may be a read error of a much larger clone one base away. This chain joins TRBV30 and TRBJ1-2; tentatively, D is TRBD1 (5 bases). This CDR3 has 13 amino acids. The ends were cut back, 7 bases at V and 3 bases at J, with 15 bases in the middle. Germline assignment: CDR1 GTSNPN and CDR2 SVGIG (reference sequence). The CDR3 is CALSGGGDYGYTF. The CDR3 DNA follows: TGTGCCTTGAGCGGCGGGGGGGACTATGGCTACACCTTC.

The gene calls are TRBV28 and TRBJ2-3, with 14 bases fitting TRBD2. Losses at the gene ends were 6 bases for V and 6 bases for J; bases not matched to a gene: 8. CDR1 and CDR2 from the germline V gene are MDHEN and SYDVKM. The CDR3 consists of 16 residues. The CDR3 DNA sequence: TGTGCCAGCAGCCCCGGGACTAGCGGGAGTTGGGATACGCAGTATTTT. This gives the protein CASSPGTSGSWDTQYF.

This clonotype appeared many times. The chain couples TRBV7-9 to TRBJ2-5, with D perhaps TRBD2 (6 bases). Trimming removed 5 bases from V and 5 bases from J, with 18 bases in between. From germline, CDR1 is SEHNR and CDR2 FQNEAQ (reference sequence). The CDR3 is 15 residues long. Here the CDR3 reads CASSITPRRGETQYF. The DNA for the CDR3 is TGTGCCAGCAGCATAACCCCCCGTCGGGGGGAGACCCAGTACTTC.

This clonotype has just a few counts. The CDR3 coding sequence is TGCGCCAGCAGCCGGGGACTCCTAGAAAGGTACCAAGAGACCCAGTACTTC. This codes for CASSRGLLERYQETQYF. V and J are TRBV5-1 and TRBJ2-5; D is perhaps TRBD2 (6 bases). The V gene's germline CDR1 is SGHRS and CDR2 YFSETQ. Trimming removed 4 bases at V and 0 bases at J, with 19 bases between. CDR3 size: 17 residues.

The CDR3 bases are TGTGCCAGCAGCGGGACTAGCGGGAGGACGGAAGAGACCCAGTACTTC. It is translated as CASSGTSGRTEETQYF. V gene TRBV5-4 combines with J gene TRBJ2-5; the match to TRBD2 covers 15 bases. CDR1 and CDR2 (germline): SGHNT, YYREEE (reference sequence). This CDR3 region has 16 residues. V gave up 4 bases and J gave up 3 bases; unmatched junction bases: 4.

In its sample, this clonotype was seen a few times. V is TRBV5-1 and J is TRBJ2-3, with TRBD2 as a possible D gene (5 bases). V was clipped by 5 bases and J by 0 bases, with 16 bases between them. The CDR3 has 16 amino acids. CDR1 SGHRS and CDR2 YFSETQ come from the germline V gene. The DNA for the CDR3 is TGCGCCAGCAGGCTGAGGGAGAGGACTAGCACAGATACGCAGTATTTT. It yields the protein CASRLRERTSTDTQYF. The variable domain in full, completed from reference TRBV5-1 and TRBJ2-3, reads KAGVTQTPRYLIKTRGQQVTLSCSPISGHRSVSWYQQTPGQGLQFLFEYFSETQRNKGNFPGRFSGRQFSNSRSEMNVSTLELGDSALYLCASRLRERTSTDTQYFGPGTRLTVL.